This T cell receptor beta chain was obtained from a study of blood T cell repertoires in COVID-19. Study at large: In each case, the material was cDNA or gDNA derived from T cells, B-cell-depleted T cells, or PBMCs.

V shed 4 bases and J shed 2 bases, with 12 bases lying between them. Germline V lookup: CDR1 SGDLS, CDR2 YYNGEE. The CDR3 extends over 14 amino acids. The data were produced by immunoSEQ multiplex PCR, yet TCRdb's version contains in-frame clones alone and is incomplete. The sample contains 300,000 or so clones, over 80% of which appear only once. V usage is TRBV9 and J usage is TRBJ1-2, with D perhaps matching TRBD1 (5 bases). The source is a woman between 40 and 50 years old who had recovered from COVID-19. Sequenced sample: peripheral blood. CDR3 sequence: CASSPRTLNYGYTF. The CDR3, as DNA: TGTGCCAGCAGCCCCCGGACACTAAACTATGGCTACACCTTC.